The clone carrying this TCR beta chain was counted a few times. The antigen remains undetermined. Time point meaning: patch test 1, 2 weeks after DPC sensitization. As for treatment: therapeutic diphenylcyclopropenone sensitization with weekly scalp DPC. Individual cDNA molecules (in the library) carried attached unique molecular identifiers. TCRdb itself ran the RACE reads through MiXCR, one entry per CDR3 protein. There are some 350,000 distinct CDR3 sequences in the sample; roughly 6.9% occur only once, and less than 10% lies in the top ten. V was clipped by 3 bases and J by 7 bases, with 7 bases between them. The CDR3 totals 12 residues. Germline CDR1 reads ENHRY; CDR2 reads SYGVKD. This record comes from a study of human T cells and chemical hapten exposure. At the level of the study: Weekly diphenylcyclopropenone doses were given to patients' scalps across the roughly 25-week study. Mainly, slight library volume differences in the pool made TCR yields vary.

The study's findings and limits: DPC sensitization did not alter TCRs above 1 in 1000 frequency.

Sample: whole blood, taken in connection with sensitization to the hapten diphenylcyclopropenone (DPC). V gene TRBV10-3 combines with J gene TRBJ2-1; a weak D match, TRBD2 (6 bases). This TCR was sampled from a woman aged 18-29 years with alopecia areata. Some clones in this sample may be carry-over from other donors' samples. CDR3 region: CAISDGGNEQFF. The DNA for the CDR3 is TGTGCCATCAGTGATGGGGGGAATGAGCAGTTCTTC.